These 2 T cell receptor beta chains share one sample of origin, sequenced in a study of post-analysis software for immune sequencing data. Study-level points and caveats: About five TRBV segments appeared more often in patients than in controls, and TRBV5-6, TRBV5-1 and TRBV20-1 were among these.

No antigen has been identified for these receptors. Unique molecular identifiers tagged the TCR beta cDNA libraries. TCRdb reprocessed the PCR reads via MiXCR and lists one record per CDR3 protein. The repertoire holds roughly 570,000 distinct CDR3 sequences, with roughly 34% as singletons. Specimen: blood. These receptors all stem from a girl aged 2-17 years with multiple sclerosis.

The chain joins TRBV20-1 to TRBJ2-3, with 7 bases matching TRBD2. CDR1 is DFQATT and CDR2 is SNEGSKA in the germline V gene (reference sequence). The CDR3 has 14 amino acids. The trim removed 3 bases at V and 1 base at J, leaving 4 bases unmatched. For the CDR3, the DNA is TGCAGTGCTAGTCTAGCGGACGGCACAGATACGCAGTATTTT. Protein sequence: CSASLADGTDTQYF.

The V gene is TRBV7-2, the J gene TRBJ2-1; D remains ambiguous. Trimming left V 5 bases short and J 8 bases short, with 13 bases between. Germline CDR1 is SGHTA and CDR2 is FQGNSA. The CDR3 covers 13 residues. CDR3 sequence: CASSPQVRDEQFF. CDR3 DNA: TGTGCCAGCAGCCCCCAGGTCCGGGATGAGCAGTTCTTC.